This paragraph covers one TCR beta chain sequence. The junction had 2 bases not matched to a gene; V was cut back by 7 bases and J by 1 base. CDR1 and CDR2 (germline): LNHDA, SQIVND (reference sequence). The CDR3 is made up of 13 amino acids. This record comes from a study of shared clonotypes between healthy human individuals. Assay: immunoSEQ multiplex PCR; the TCRdb copy retains only in-frame clones and omits some. This sample yields roughly 1.5 million clones, of which 98% are seen a single time; 0.4% to 0.45% belongs to the top ten. The sequencing sample was made of naive CD4+ T cells sorted from blood. Subset noted: CD45RA+ positively selected. The gene calls are TRBV19 and TRBJ2-3, with TRBD1 matching over 7 bases. This TCR was sampled from a man aged 25 to 40 in good health. In nucleotides, the CDR3 is TGTGCCAGTACCGACAGGGGCACAGATACGCAGTATTTT. This codes for CASTDRGTDTQYF.